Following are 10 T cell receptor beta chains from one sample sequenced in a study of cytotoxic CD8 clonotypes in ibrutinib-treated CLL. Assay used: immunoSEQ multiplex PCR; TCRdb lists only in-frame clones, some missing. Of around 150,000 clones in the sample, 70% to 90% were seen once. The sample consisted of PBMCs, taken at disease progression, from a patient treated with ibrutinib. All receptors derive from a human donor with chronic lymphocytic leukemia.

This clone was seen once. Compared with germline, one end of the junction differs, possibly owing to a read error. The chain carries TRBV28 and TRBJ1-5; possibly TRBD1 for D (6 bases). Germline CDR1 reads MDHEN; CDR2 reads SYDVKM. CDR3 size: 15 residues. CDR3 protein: CAGSLYRTENQPQHF. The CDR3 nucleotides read TGTGCCGGCAGTTTATATAGGACAGAGAATCAGCCCCAGCATTTT.

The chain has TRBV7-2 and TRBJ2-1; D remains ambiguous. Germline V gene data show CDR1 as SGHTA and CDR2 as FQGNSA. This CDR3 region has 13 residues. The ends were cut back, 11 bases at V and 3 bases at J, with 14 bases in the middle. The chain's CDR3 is CASARNSYNEQFF. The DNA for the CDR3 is TGTGCCTCGGCGAGGAACAGCTACAATGAGCAGTTCTTC.

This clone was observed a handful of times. CDR3 nucleotide sequence: TGTGCCAGCAGCCCTACTAGCCGATCCTTCTACGAGCAGTACTTC. Its protein product is CASSPTSRSFYEQYF. V gene TRBV7-3 combines with J gene TRBJ2-7; a possible D gene is TRBD2 (6 bases). V was shortened by 5 bases and J by 3 bases, with 17 bases between the two germline ends. Germline V lookup: CDR1 SGHTA, CDR2 FQGTGA. The CDR3 contains 15 residues.

The DNA of the CDR3 is TGTGCCAGCAGCGCACAGGCGGGTTGGTCTGAAGCTTTCTTT. Encoded protein: CASSAQAGWSEAFF. The V and J genes are TRBV11-2 and TRBJ1-1, with D tentatively TRBD1 (5 bases). The CDR3 spans 14 residues. CDR1 and CDR2 (germline): SGHAT, FQNNGV. Trimming shortened V by 5 bases and J by 6 bases, and 16 bases separated the two germline ends. Filled out from reference TRBV11-2 and TRBJ1-1, the complete variable domain reads EAGVAQSPRYKIIEKRQSVAFWCNPISGHATLYWYQQILGQGPKLLIQFQNNGVVDDSQLPKDRFSAERLKGVDSTLKIQPAKLEDSAVYLCASSAQAGWSEAFFGQGTRLTVV.

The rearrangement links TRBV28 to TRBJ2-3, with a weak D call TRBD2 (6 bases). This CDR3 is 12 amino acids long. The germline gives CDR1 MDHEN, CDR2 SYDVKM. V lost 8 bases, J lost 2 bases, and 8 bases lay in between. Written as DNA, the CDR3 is TGTGCCAGCGGGACTTACACAGATACGCAGTATTTT. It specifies CASGTYTDTQYF.

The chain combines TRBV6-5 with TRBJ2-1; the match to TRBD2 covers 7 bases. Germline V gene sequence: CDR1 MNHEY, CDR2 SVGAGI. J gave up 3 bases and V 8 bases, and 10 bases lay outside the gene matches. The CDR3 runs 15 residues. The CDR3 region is CASGRSGMNYNEQFF. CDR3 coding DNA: TGTGCCAGCGGGCGAAGCGGGATGAACTACAATGAGCAGTTCTTC.

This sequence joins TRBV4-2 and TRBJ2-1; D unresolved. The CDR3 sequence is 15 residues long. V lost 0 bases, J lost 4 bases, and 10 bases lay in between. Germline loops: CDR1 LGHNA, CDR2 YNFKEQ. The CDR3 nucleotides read TGTGCCAGCAGCCAAGATTGGGCACAGTACAATGAGCAGTTCTTC. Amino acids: CASSQDWAQYNEQFF.

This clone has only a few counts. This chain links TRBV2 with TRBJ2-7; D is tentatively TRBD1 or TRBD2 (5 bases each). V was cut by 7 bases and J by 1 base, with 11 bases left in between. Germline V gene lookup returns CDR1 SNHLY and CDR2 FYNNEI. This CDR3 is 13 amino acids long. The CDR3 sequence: CASMWDGSYEQYF. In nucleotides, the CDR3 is TGTGCCAGCATGTGGGACGGTTCCTACGAGCAGTACTTC.

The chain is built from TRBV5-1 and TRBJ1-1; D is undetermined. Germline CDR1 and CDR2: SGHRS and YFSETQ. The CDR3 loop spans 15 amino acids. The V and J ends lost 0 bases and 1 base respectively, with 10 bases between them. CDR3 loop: CASSLGPGENTEAFF. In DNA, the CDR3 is TGCGCCAGCAGCTTGGGGCCAGGCGAGAACACTGAAGCTTTCTTT.

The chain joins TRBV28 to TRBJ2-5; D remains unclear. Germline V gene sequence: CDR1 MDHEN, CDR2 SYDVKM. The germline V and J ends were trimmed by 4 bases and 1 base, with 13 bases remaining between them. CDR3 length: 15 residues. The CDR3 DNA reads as TGTGCCAGCAGTTATCCTGTCGCAGCCCAAGAGACCCAGTACTTC. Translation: CASSYPVAAQETQYF.